This T cell receptor beta chain came from a study of vaccination effects on CD4 cells after COVID-19 (dated by TCRdb to between 2021 and 2024). For the study in its entirety: Two doses of either the BNT162b2 or the mRNA-1273 mRNA SARS-CoV-2 vaccine were administered to participants. SARS-CoV-2 spike-specific CD4+ TCR repertoires from before and after mRNA vaccination were compared in COVID-19 convalescent patients and in infection-naive vaccine recipients. The full study included over 8 COVID-19 convalescent patients and a handful of SARS-CoV-2-naive healthy vaccine recipients. In the study, cultures from other donors were sequenced using the Oncomine TCR Beta short-read assay on an Illumina iSeq 100.

The germline V gene (reference sequence) supplies CDR1 LGHDT and CDR2 YNNKEL. The CDR3 numbers 12 residues from cysteine through phenylalanine. Only the CDR3 DNA is retained, 36 bases long and in frame from the first base. Trimming accounts for 4 bases at V and 10 bases at J, while the number of junction bases matched to no gene is 6. In the ViraFEST assay, PBMC were stimulated with viral peptide pools, and antigen-specific CD4+ T cell clonotypes were then identified by expansion using TCR sequencing. After less than eleven days of culture, CD4+ T cells were isolated with the EasySep CD4+ T cell isolation kit. Healthy vaccine recipients had no prior SARS-CoV-2 infection, confirmed by negative nucleocapsid antibodies before and after vaccination. Approximately 2 million PBMC per well were cultured in IMDM with roughly 5% human AB serum, 10 IU/ml IL-2 and gentamicin, plus 10 ug/ml peptides. Half of the culture medium was replaced with fresh IL-2-containing medium on days 3 and 7. Unless noted otherwise, every peptide stimulation condition was grown in triplicate wells. Using Ficoll-Paque Plus gradient centrifugation, PBMC were separated from whole blood and then either used fresh or cryopreserved at -140C. The overlapping peptide pools covered the spike proteins of SARS-CoV-2 and of the common cold coronaviruses HCoV-NL63, HCoV-OC43 and HCoV-229E. Genomic DNA was extracted from cultured CD4+ T cells with the QIAamp micro DNA kit.

The library was obtained by the immunoSEQ multiplex PCR assay. TCR beta CDR3 sequencing was performed on DNA from the cultured, isolated CD4+ T cells. In the source study's methods: Non-productive TCR sequences were removed, reads were trimmed to the CDR3 region, and CDR3s of at least 7 amino acids were retained. The MANAFEST web app was used to identify antigen-specific clonotypes by comparing expansion in peptide wells with expansion in reference cultures. To be called positive, a clone needed expansion at FDR<0.05 compared with the reference and with all other wells, an odds ratio greater than 5, and a frequency greater than 0.1% in two replicate wells. Cross-reactive clonotypes were defined as significantly expanded in SARS-CoV-2 spike wells and in at least one common cold coronavirus spike condition. CDR3 similarity was assessed by Levenshtein distance with the stringdist R package, and unrooted trees were built with ape in R 3.6.1. Sourced from immuneACCESS, this table was stored by TCRdb with only in-frame sequences that have V and J called. A share of the clones is absent; for the studies checked, an unresolved V gene accounts for under half, and the remainder has no known explanation. V and J calls and clone size come straight from that table; D and trimming were deduced from the DNA. This sample is represented by about 21,000 clones; over 65% of them were singletons. The ten largest clones take up 26% of the sample.

What the study reported, not specific to this receptor: At late post-vaccination timepoints, both infection-induced and vaccine-induced clones showed marked clonal contraction, consistent with waning T cell responses. The study was limited by a small number of convalescent patients, and early post-infection timepoints were lacking. Among healthy vaccine recipients, nearly all vaccine-induced clones were SARS-CoV-2 mono-reactive, and just 1 of 255 was cross-reactive with common cold coronaviruses.

Concerning this clone: Its antigen specificity is not known. The record has no base qualities; no much larger clone is one base away.

The material sequenced was CD4+ T cells from PBMCs cultured with HCoV-NL63 spike peptides, taken before COVID-19 vaccination. The sample's cell subset or site label is to be understood as: HCoV-NL63 spike overlapping peptide pool stimulation. This chain is built from TRBV3-1 (or the pseudogene TRBV3-2) and TRBJ1-1, and TRBD1 aligns with 7 junction nucleotides. The TCR originated in a human donor who received a COVID-19 vaccine. The CDR3 protein is CASSPQGRRAFF. The sequenced DNA: TGTGCCAGCAGCCCACAGGGGCGTAGAGCTTTCTTT.